These 28 T cell receptor beta chains originate from one sample sequenced in a study of Ad26.COV2.S vaccination and SARS-CoV-2 variants. TCRdb's table, derived via immunoSEQ multiplex PCR, lists solely in-frame clones and lacks some. The sample holds approximately 280,000 clones, roughly 86% seen once. Specified treatment: roughly 20 received Ad26.COV2.S at low or high dose, single or two shots; roughly 5 received placebo; per-sample allocation not given. The samples were gathered on day 63 after the first injection of vaccine or placebo. The sample was peripheral blood, taken in a trial of Ad26.COV2.S vaccine versus placebo. The receptors were gathered from a person aged 18-65 years who received the Ad26.COV2.S COVID-19 vaccine or a placebo.

V is TRBV7-2 and J is TRBJ2-5, with 7 bases matching TRBD2. V gave up 5 bases and J gave up 6 bases; unmatched junction bases: 6. Germline V gene sequence: CDR1 SGHTA, CDR2 FQGNSA. This CDR3 is built from 13 residues. The DNA for the CDR3 is TGTGCCAGCAGCCTGGGAGGGAGAAAGACCCAGTACTTC. The encoded protein is CASSLGGRKTQYF.

The CDR3, as DNA: TGTGCCAGCAGCGTAAGAACGGGGACTGAAGCTTTCTTT. This encodes CASSVRTGTEAFF. J is TRBJ1-1 and V is TRBV9, with D unresolved. The germline V gene encodes CDR1 SGDLS and CDR2 YYNGEE. The V end lost 1 base, the J end lost 5 bases, and 9 bases lay between the germline ends. This CDR3 contains 13 residues.

The rearrangement uses TRBV27 and TRBJ2-5; no definite D call. Germline CDR1 and CDR2: MNHEY and SMNVEV (reference sequence). V was pared by 5 bases and J by 0 bases, with 7 bases between. The CDR3 runs 13 residues. CDR3 loop: CASSLDNQETQYF. Written as DNA, the CDR3 is TGTGCCAGCAGTCTGGATAACCAAGAGACCCAGTACTTC.

As to this clone: One base away lies a much larger clone, so this may be a sequencing read error. The chain is built from TRBV9 and TRBJ1-3; D unclear. The length of the CDR3 is 13 residues. V lost 0 bases, J lost 4 bases, and 5 bases lay in between. The germline V gene has CDR1 SGDLS and CDR2 YYNGEE. The CDR3 reads CASSVGEGNTIYF. DNA for the CDR3: TGTGCCAGCAGCGTAGGGGAGGGAAACACCATATATTTT.

The genes are TRBV7-2 and TRBJ1-2, with TRBD1 matching over 7 bases. This CDR3 spans 14 amino acids. The germline CDR1 and CDR2 sequences are SGHTA and FQGNSA. The junction had 6 bases not matched to a gene; V was cut back by 5 bases and J by 3 bases. Written as DNA, the CDR3 is TGTGCCAGCAGCCCGGGACAGCCCCACTATGGCTACACCTTC. Its protein product is CASSPGQPHYGYTF.

The chain joins TRBV11-2 to TRBJ1-1, with 8 bases aligning to TRBD1. After removal of 5 bases from V and 6 bases from J, the junction contained 8 bases not matched to a gene. This CDR3 spans 14 amino acids. Per germline, CDR1 SGHAT and CDR2 FQNNGV. The CDR3 DNA reads as TGTGCCAGCAGCCGGTCAGGGGGCCAAGCTGAAGCTTTCTTT. This gives the protein CASSRSGGQAEAFF.

The V and J genes are TRBV19 and TRBJ2-7, with TRBD1 matching 8 bases. The V and J ends lost 6 bases and 6 bases, in that order; junction bases with no gene match: 4. The CDR3 sequence is 12 residues long. The germline V gene has CDR1 LNHDA and CDR2 SQIVND (reference sequence). CDR3 sequence reads: CASSSGGSEQYF. CDR3 in DNA: TGTGCCAGTAGCTCAGGGGGCTCCGAGCAGTACTTC.

This chain uses TRBV5-1 with TRBJ1-2; possibly TRBD1 for D (6 bases). With 3 bases removed from V and 3 bases from J, the gap between germline ends came to 12 bases. The CDR3 runs 14 residues. CDR1 SGHRS and CDR2 YFSETQ come from the germline V gene. The CDR3 DNA reads TGCGCCAGCAGCTCCTCAGGGGCCGACTATGGCTACACCTTC. It is translated as CASSSSGADYGYTF. Filled out from reference TRBV5-1 and TRBJ1-2, the complete variable domain reads KAGVTQTPRYLIKTRGQQVTLSCSPISGHRSVSWYQQTPGQGLQFLFEYFSETQRNKGNFPGRFSGRQFSNSRSEMNVSTLELGDSALYLCASSSSGADYGYTFGSGTRLTVV.

This clone was detected once. The chain combines TRBV6-5 with TRBJ1-5; possibly TRBD1 for D (5 bases). V dropped 6 bases and J dropped 3 bases, with 12 bases sitting between them. The CDR3 consists of 14 residues. CDR1 and CDR2 from the germline V gene are MNHEY and SVGAGI. The CDR3 bases are TGTGCCAGCAGGAAGGGGCTAGACAATCAGCCCCAGCATTTT. Residues: CASRKGLDNQPQHF.

The chain carries TRBV5-8 and TRBJ1-1; no clear D gene. Germline CDR1 is SGHTS and CDR2 is YDEGEE. V dropped 2 bases and J dropped 2 bases, with 16 bases sitting between them. The CDR3 totals 16 residues. The CDR3 nucleotides are TGTGCCAGCAGCTTAAGGCTCCGCGACGGTAACACTGAAGCTTTCTTT. This sequence encodes CASSLRLRDGNTEAFF.

The table lists this clone with a few counts. This chain joins TRBV5-4 and TRBJ1-1; 9 nucleotides agree with TRBD1. This CDR3 has 14 amino acids. The germline gives CDR1 SGHNT, CDR2 YYREEE (reference sequence). Trimming cost V 5 bases and J 5 bases; bases outside gene matches: 7. CDR3: CASSSTGGGTEAFF. Written as DNA, the CDR3 is TGTGCCAGCAGTTCGACAGGGGGAGGTACTGAAGCTTTCTTT. Combining the CDR3 with reference TRBV5-4 and TRBJ1-1 gives the whole variable domain ETGVTQSPTHLIKTRGQQVTLRCSSQSGHNTVSWYQQALGQGPQFIFQYYREEENGRGNFPPRFSGLQFPNYSSELNVNALELDDSALYLCASSSTGGGTEAFFGQGTRLTVV.

The chain recombines TRBV5-1 with TRBJ2-3, with TRBD2 matching 14 bases. V shed 0 bases, J shed 3 bases, and the junction held 15 bases outside the gene matches. This CDR3 region has 21 residues. The germline V gene has CDR1 SGHRS and CDR2 YFSETQ. CDR3 DNA: TGCGCCAGCAGCTTGGGGAGGACTAGCGGGAGGTGGCGTGGGAGTACAGATACGCAGTATTTT. Translating gives CASSLGRTSGRWRGSTDTQYF.

The chain joins TRBV4-2 to TRBJ1-4, with D possibly being TRBD1 (6 bases). Trimming removed 3 bases at V and 0 bases at J, with 11 bases between. This CDR3 comprises 16 residues. Germline V gene data show CDR1 as LGHNA and CDR2 as YNFKEQ. The DNA for the CDR3 is TGTGCCAGCAGCCATCTAAAGGGGGCAACTAATGAAAAACTGTTTTTT. Translated: CASSHLKGATNEKLFF.

The chain is built from TRBV11-2 and TRBJ2-1; possibly TRBD2 for D (6 bases). CDR1 and CDR2 (germline): SGHAT, FQNNGV. The CDR3 runs to 11 residues. Trimming left V 5 bases short and J 15 bases short, with 14 bases between. The CDR3 protein is CASSGELARFF. The DNA for the CDR3 is TGTGCCAGCAGCGGGGAGCTAGCGAGGTTCTTC.

The gene calls are TRBV5-1 and TRBJ1-4, with D possibly being TRBD1 (5 bases). Trimming left V 1 base short and J 6 bases short, with 16 bases between. Germline V gene lookup returns CDR1 SGHRS and CDR2 YFSETQ. CDR3 length equals 16 residues. Here the CDR3 reads CASSLPQGTSDEKLFF. In DNA, the CDR3 is TGCGCCAGCAGCTTGCCCCAGGGTACAAGTGATGAAAAACTGTTTTTT. The full variable domain, in which reference TRBV5-1 and TRBJ1-4 provide the parts outside the CDR3, is KAGVTQTPRYLIKTRGQQVTLSCSPISGHRSVSWYQQTPGQGLQFLFEYFSETQRNKGNFPGRFSGRQFSNSRSEMNVSTLELGDSALYLCASSLPQGTSDEKLFFGSGTQLSVL.

The CDR3 nucleotides are TGCAGTGCTAGTCGGCAGGGCTACGAGCAGTACTTC. This codes for CSASRQGYEQYF. The V and J genes are TRBV20-1 and TRBJ2-7; the D gene is possibly TRBD1 (5 bases). Trimming removed 3 bases at V and 3 bases at J, with 9 bases between. The CDR3 consists of 12 residues. CDR1 DFQATT and CDR2 SNEGSKA come from the germline V gene (reference sequence).

The rearrangement links TRBV3-1 (or the pseudogene TRBV3-2) to TRBJ1-1, with D tentatively TRBD1 (6 bases). The V gene lost 7 bases and the J gene lost 3 bases, with 12 bases spanning the gap. Per the germline V gene, CDR1 is LGHDT and CDR2 is YNNKEL (reference sequence). The CDR3 runs to 13 residues. As DNA, the CDR3 is TGTGCCAGCATCGACCCAGGGGACACTGAAGCTTTCTTT. Translation gives CASIDPGDTEAFF.

J is TRBJ2-3 and V is TRBV6-5; D ambiguous. Germline V lookup: CDR1 MNHEY, CDR2 SVGAGI. The length of the CDR3 is 15 residues. V was pared by 4 bases and J by 1 base, with 12 bases between. The CDR3 is CASSLRRFGTDTQYF. The CDR3 bases are TGTGCCAGCAGTTTAAGAAGGTTCGGCACAGATACGCAGTATTTT.

This sequence joins TRBV7-8 and TRBJ2-2; maybe TRBD2 (6 bases). Germline CDR1 and CDR2: SGHVS and FQNEAQ. This CDR3 region has 14 residues. V was clipped by 1 base and J by 5 bases, with 8 bases between them. The CDR3 protein is CASSLGGGTGELFF. CDR3 sequence (DNA): TGTGCCAGCAGCTTAGGGGGAGGTACCGGGGAGCTGTTTTTT.

This clone was observed a single time. The chain combines TRBV2 with TRBJ1-4; maybe TRBD1 (6 bases). This CDR3 has 15 amino acids. Trimming took off 1 base at V and 10 bases at J, with 16 bases between the two ends. Germline CDR1 is SNHLY and CDR2 is FYNNEI. The CDR3 here is CASSEGGAVYGKLFF. In DNA, the CDR3 is TGTGCCAGCAGTGAAGGGGGGGCAGTTTACGGAAAACTGTTTTTT. The whole variable domain, remainder taken from reference TRBV2 and TRBJ1-4, is EPEVTQTPSHQVTQMGQEVILRCVPISNHLYFYWYRQILGQKVEFLVSFYNNEISEKSEIFDDQFSVERPDGSNFTLKIRSTKLEDSAMYFCASSEGGAVYGKLFFGSGTQLSVL.

As for this clone: One end of the junction is discordant with germline, which a read error may explain. V usage is TRBV5-1 and J usage is TRBJ1-1, with 10 positions matching TRBD1. The germline V gene encodes CDR1 SGHRS and CDR2 YFSETQ. CDR3 length equals 15 residues. CDR3 sequence reads: CASSGPGQGNAEAFF. The DNA for the CDR3 is TGCGCCAGCAGCGGGCCGGGACAGGGGAACGCTGAAGCTTTCTTT.

The rearrangement links TRBV9 to TRBJ1-1, with 10 positions matching TRBD1. Trimming at V came to 0 bases and at J to 6 bases, leaving 5 bases not matched to a gene. This CDR3 is 15 amino acids long. The germline gives CDR1 SGDLS, CDR2 YYNGEE. This CDR3 reads CASSVGTGGLAEAFF. CDR3 in DNA: TGTGCCAGCAGCGTAGGGACAGGGGGTTTGGCTGAAGCTTTCTTT.

This chain uses TRBV4-1 with TRBJ1-2; D gene unclear. V was cut by 8 bases and J by 4 bases, with 17 bases left in between. CDR1 and CDR2 (germline): MGHRA, YSYEKL. This CDR3 has 14 residues. The DNA of the CDR3 is TGCGCCAGCCGCTCTGTCGACGGTAGCTATGGCTACACCTTC. Translated: CASRSVDGSYGYTF.

The CDR3 bases are TGTGCCAGCAGTGAAGCCGTGGGCTATGGCTACACCTTC. It is translated as CASSEAVGYGYTF. The genes are TRBV6-1 and TRBJ1-2; D unresolved. Trimming pared 0 bases from V and 4 bases from J, leaving 6 bases between. The CDR3 runs 13 residues. Germline values: CDR1 MNHNS, CDR2 SASEGT.

The chain links TRBV12-3 or TRBV12-4 to TRBJ1-1, with D uncertain. The CDR3 is 10 residues long. Trimming pared 8 bases from V and 7 bases from J, leaving 8 bases between. The CDR3 nucleotides are TGTGCCAGCTCCCGTCTTGAAGCTTTCTTT. This translates into CASSRLEAFF.

The chain carries TRBV7-9 and TRBJ2-5, with D tentatively TRBD2 (6 bases). The CDR3 runs to 14 residues. With 1 base removed from V and 5 bases from J, the gap between germline ends came to 11 bases. The V gene's germline CDR1 is SEHNR and CDR2 FQNEAQ (reference sequence). The CDR3 is CASSLELLAETQYF. CDR3 DNA: TGTGCCAGCAGCTTAGAGTTACTAGCCGAGACCCAGTACTTC.

This chain joins TRBV1 and TRBJ2-7; TRBD1 is the table's D call, not checked against the DNA. TRBV1 is a recognized pseudogene. This CDR3 comprises 14 residues. The CDR3 sequence is CTSSQGPVSYEQYF. The CDR3 bases are TGCACCAGCAGCCAAGGGCCCGTTTCCTACGAGCAGTACTTC.

The rearrangement joins TRBV6-1 to TRBJ1-5; D is unclear. Germline values: CDR1 MNHNS, CDR2 SASEGT. The CDR3 loop spans 15 amino acids. V was trimmed by 1 base and J by 5 bases, leaving 12 bases between them. The CDR3 DNA reads as TGTGCCAGCAGTGAAGGGGCTGGTCTCTATCAGCCCCAGCATTTT. This sequence encodes CASSEGAGLYQPQHF.